Sequencing of this TCR beta chain was carried out in a study of tumor-infiltrating lymphocytes in localized non-small cell lung cancer. Looking at the study overall: From each patient, both tumor and uninvolved lung, non-adjacent to tumor, were sampled. General study points: No T-cell fraction difference was seen between IM1 and IM2 tumors. Technical variation could not be separated from intratumor heterogeneity here. No link was found between tumor T-cell fraction and recurrence-free survival.

This clone is labeled as medium-sized (0.01 to 0.1%). Its antigen is still unknown. The method was immunoSEQ multiplex PCR; TCRdb's version includes in-frame clones alone and lacks a portion of them. The data hold more than 15,000 clones, with 65% to 85% observed a single time. The ends were cut back, 0 bases at V and 10 bases at J, with 16 bases in the middle. The CDR3 has 15 amino acids. The germline gives CDR1 ENHRY, CDR2 SYGVKD. The receptor's source is a human donor with non-small cell lung cancer. Material: lung tumor tissue. V and J are TRBV10-3 and TRBJ2-4; D is perhaps TRBD2 (6 bases). The CDR3 region has the DNA TGTGCCATCAGTGAGTCTACGGGGGTCGGATGGATTCAGTACTTC. As protein: CAISESTGVGWIQYF.